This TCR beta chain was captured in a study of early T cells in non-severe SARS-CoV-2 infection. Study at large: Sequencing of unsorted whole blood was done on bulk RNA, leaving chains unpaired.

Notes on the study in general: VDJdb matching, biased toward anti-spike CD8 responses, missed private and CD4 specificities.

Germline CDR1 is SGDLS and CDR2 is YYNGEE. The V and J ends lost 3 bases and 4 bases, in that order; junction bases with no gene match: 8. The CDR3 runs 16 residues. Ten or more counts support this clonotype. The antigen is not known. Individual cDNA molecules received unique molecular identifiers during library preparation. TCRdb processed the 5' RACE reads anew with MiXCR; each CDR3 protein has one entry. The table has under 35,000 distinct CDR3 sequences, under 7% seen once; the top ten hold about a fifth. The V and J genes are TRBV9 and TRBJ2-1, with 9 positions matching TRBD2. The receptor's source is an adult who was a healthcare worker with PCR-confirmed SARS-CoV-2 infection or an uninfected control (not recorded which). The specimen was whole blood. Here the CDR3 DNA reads TGTGCCAGCAGCGCTAATAGCGGGAGACGTTACAATGAGCAGTTCTTC. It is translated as CASSANSGRRYNEQFF.